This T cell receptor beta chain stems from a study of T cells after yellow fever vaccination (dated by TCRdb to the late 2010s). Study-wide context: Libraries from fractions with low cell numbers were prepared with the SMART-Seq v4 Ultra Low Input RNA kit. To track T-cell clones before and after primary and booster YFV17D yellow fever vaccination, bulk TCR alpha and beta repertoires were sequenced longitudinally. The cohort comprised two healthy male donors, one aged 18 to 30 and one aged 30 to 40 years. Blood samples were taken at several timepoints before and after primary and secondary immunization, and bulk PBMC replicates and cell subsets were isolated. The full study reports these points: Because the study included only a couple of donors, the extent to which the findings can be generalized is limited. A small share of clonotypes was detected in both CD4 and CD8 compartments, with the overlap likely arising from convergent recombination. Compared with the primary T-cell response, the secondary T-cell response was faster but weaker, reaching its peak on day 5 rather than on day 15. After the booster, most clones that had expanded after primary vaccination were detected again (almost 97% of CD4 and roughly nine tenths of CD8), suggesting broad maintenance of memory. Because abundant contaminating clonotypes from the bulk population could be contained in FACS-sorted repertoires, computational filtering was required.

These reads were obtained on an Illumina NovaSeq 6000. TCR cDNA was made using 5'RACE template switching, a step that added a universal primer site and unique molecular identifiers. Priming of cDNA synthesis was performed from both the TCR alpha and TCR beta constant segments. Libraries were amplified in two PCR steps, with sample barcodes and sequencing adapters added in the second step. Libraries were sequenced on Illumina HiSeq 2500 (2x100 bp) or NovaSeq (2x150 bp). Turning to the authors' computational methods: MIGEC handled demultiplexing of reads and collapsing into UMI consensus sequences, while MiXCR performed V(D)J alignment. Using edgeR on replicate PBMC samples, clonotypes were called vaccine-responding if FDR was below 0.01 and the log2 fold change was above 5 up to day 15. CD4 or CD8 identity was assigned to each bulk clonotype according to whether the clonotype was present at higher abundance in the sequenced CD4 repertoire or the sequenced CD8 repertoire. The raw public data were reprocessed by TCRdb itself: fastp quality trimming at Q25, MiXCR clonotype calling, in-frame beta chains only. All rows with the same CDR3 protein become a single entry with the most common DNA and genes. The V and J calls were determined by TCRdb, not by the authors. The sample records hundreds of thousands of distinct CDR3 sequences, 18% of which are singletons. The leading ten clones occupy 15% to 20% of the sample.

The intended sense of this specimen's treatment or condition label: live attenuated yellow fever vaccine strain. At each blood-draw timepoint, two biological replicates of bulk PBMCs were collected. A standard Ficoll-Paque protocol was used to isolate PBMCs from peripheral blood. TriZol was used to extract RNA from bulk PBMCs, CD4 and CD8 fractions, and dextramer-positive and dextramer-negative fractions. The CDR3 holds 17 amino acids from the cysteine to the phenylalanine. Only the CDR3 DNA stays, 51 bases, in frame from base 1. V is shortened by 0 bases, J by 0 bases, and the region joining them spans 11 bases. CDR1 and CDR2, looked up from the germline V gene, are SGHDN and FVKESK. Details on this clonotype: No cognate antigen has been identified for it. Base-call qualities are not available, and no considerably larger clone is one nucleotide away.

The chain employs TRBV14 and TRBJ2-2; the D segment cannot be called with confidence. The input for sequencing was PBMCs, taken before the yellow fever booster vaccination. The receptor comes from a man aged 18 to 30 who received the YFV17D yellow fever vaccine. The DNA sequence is TGTGCCAGCAGCCAAGATGGGCTACTCGCGAACACCGGGGAGCTGTTTTTT. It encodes CASSQDGLLANTGELFF.